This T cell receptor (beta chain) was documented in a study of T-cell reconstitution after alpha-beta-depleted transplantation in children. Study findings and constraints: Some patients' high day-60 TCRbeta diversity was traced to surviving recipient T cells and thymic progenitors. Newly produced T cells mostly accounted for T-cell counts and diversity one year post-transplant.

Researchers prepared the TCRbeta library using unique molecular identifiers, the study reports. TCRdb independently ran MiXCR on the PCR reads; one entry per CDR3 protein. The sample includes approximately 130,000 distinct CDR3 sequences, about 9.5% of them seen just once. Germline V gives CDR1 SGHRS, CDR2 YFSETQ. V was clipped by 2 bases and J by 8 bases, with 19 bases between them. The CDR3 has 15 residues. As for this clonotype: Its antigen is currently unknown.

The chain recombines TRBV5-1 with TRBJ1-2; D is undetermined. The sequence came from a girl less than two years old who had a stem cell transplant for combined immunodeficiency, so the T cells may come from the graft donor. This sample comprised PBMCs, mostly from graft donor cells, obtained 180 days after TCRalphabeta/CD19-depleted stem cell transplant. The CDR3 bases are TGCGCCAGCAGCTTTTTTTGGCCTGGGGAGCGAGGCTACACCTTC. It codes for CASSFFWPGERGYTF.